Listed below are T cell receptor beta chains from one sample, sequenced in a study of response to subunit inactivated influenza vaccine. Using its own MiXCR run on the RT-PCR reads, TCRdb lists one record per CDR3 protein. The sample shows 500,000 to 700,000 distinct CDR3 sequences, roughly 25% of them seen only once. In addition, the sample was reused for a study of T cells expressing NK-cell markers.

Sequences were derived from CD4+ T cells sorted from PBMCs, sampled about 13 days after vaccination. The receptors were gathered from a man aged 50-59 years who received an inactivated influenza vaccine. CDR3s include the opening cysteine and the closing phenylalanine or tryptophan. The D gene is left open where the match is weak. The size entry is marked missing in some rows and otherwise reads once, few, many or a size class.

abundance: few; v_gene: TRBV11-2; j_gene: TRBJ2-3; d_gene: TRBD1; CDR3nt: TGTGCCAGCAGCCCACGACAGGGGCTGTCTAGCACAGATACGCAGTATTTT; CDR3aa: CASSPRQGLSSTDTQYF
abundance: -; v_gene: TRBV2; j_gene: TRBJ2-3; d_gene: TRBD1; CDR3nt: TGTGCCATCTCACAGGGGCTATTGCTCACGCAGTATTTT; CDR3aa: CAISQGLLLTQYF
abundance: -; v_gene: TRBV5-1; j_gene: TRBJ2-1; d_gene: -; CDR3nt: TGCGCCAGCAGCTTGGGCAGGGGAAGGGTGAATGAGCAGTTCTTC; CDR3aa: CASSLGRGRVNEQFF
abundance: -; v_gene: TRBV3-1; j_gene: TRBJ2-5; d_gene: TRBD2; CDR3nt: TGTGCCAGCAGCCCCCTAGCGGGGGTCCTCCAAGAGACCCAGTACTTC; CDR3aa: CASSPLAGVLQETQYF
abundance: few; v_gene: TRBV29-1; j_gene: TRBJ2-7; d_gene: -; CDR3nt: TGCAGCGTTCGCGCCAGCTCCTACGAGCAGCACTTC; CDR3aa: CSVRASSYEQHF
abundance: -; v_gene: TRBV29-1; j_gene: TRBJ2-3; d_gene: -; CDR3nt: TGCAGCGTTGCGAGCGGACTCACAGATACGCAGTATTTT; CDR3aa: CSVASGLTDTQYF
abundance: -; v_gene: TRBV7-2; j_gene: TRBJ2-3; d_gene: -; CDR3nt: TGTGCCAGCAGCTTAACAAACGTCAACAAGGCGTCGGATACGCAGTATTTT; CDR3aa: CASSLTNVNKASDTQYF
abundance: -; v_gene: TRBV7-2; j_gene: TRBJ2-5; d_gene: -; CDR3nt: TGTGCCAGCAGCGTACGGATGGAGACCCAGTACTTC; CDR3aa: CASSVRMETQYF
abundance: -; v_gene: TRBV15; j_gene: TRBJ2-1; d_gene: TRBD2; CDR3nt: TGTGCCACCAGCAGGGGGGGGAGGGGTGCCTACAATGAGCAGTTCTTC; CDR3aa: CATSRGGRGAYNEQFF
abundance: many; v_gene: TRBV7-2; j_gene: TRBJ2-1; d_gene: -; CDR3nt: TGTGCCAGCAGCAAACCGGGACTCGGAAACGAGCAGTTCTTC; CDR3aa: CASSKPGLGNEQFF
abundance: many; v_gene: TRBV10-3; j_gene: TRBJ2-3; d_gene: -; CDR3nt: TGTGCCATCAGTGACCGGAGTTCGGGCACAGATACGCAGTATTTT; CDR3aa: CAISDRSSGTDTQYF
abundance: -; v_gene: TRBV3-1; j_gene: TRBJ2-3; d_gene: TRBD2; CDR3nt: TGTGCCAGCAGCGACCCGGGGGGTGTCTCAGATACGCAGTATTTT; CDR3aa: CASSDPGGVSDTQYF
abundance: few; v_gene: TRBV7-9; j_gene: TRBJ2-1; d_gene: TRBD2; CDR3nt: TGTGCCAGCAGCTTAGGTCCTAGCGGGACTGGCAATGAGCAGTTCTTC; CDR3aa: CASSLGPSGTGNEQFF
abundance: -; v_gene: TRBV7-2; j_gene: TRBJ1-6; d_gene: -; CDR3nt: TGTGCCAGCAGCTTAGATGAGTCACCCCTCCACTTT; CDR3aa: CASSLDESPLHF
abundance: few; v_gene: TRBV5-1; j_gene: TRBJ1-4; d_gene: -; CDR3nt: TGTGCCAGCAGCCTACAGGGATCTGGTGAAAAACTGTTTTTT; CDR3aa: CASSLQGSGEKLFF
abundance: many; v_gene: TRBV6-5; j_gene: TRBJ2-2; d_gene: -; CDR3nt: TGTGCCAGCAGTTACCCGACACCCTTCGGGGAGCTGTTTTTT; CDR3aa: CASSYPTPFGELFF
abundance: few; v_gene: TRBV7-2; j_gene: TRBJ1-2; d_gene: -; CDR3nt: TGTGCCAGCAGCTTACACCAGAGGGTTAACTATGGCTACACCTTC; CDR3aa: CASSLHQRVNYGYTF
abundance: few; v_gene: TRBV28; j_gene: TRBJ2-1; d_gene: -; CDR3nt: TGTGCCAGCCAGACGGTTCCCAATGAGCAGTTCTTC; CDR3aa: CASQTVPNEQFF
abundance: few; v_gene: TRBV7-2; j_gene: TRBJ1-6; d_gene: TRBD1; CDR3nt: TGTGCCAGCAGCTTCGGGCGGGTTATAGGGGGCCCGCGTATGAGCTCCTATAATTCACCCCTCCACTTT; CDR3aa: CASSFGRVIGGPRMSSYNSPLHF
abundance: -; v_gene: TRBV3-1; j_gene: TRBJ1-1; d_gene: -; CDR3nt: TGTGCCAGCTCAGGACAGTACACTGAAGCTTTCTTT; CDR3aa: CASSGQYTEAFF
abundance: -; v_gene: TRBV5-5; j_gene: TRBJ2-3; d_gene: -; CDR3nt: TGTGCCAGCAGCTACATTCAGGGGGGAGGTGGCACAGATACGCAGTATTTT; CDR3aa: CASSYIQGGGGTDTQYF
abundance: few; v_gene: TRBV20-1; j_gene: TRBJ2-1; d_gene: -; CDR3nt: TGCAGTGCTAGAGTCCCCGGACGGTACAATGAGCAGTTCTTC; CDR3aa: CSARVPGRYNEQFF
abundance: many; v_gene: TRBV7-9; j_gene: TRBJ1-4; d_gene: -; CDR3nt: TGTGCCAGCAGCTTAATGGGTGAAAAACTGTTTTTT; CDR3aa: CASSLMGEKLFF
abundance: -; v_gene: TRBV20-1; j_gene: TRBJ2-1; d_gene: -; CDR3nt: TGCAGTGCTAGGGACGGGGCACAGGTAGACAATGAGCAGTTCTTC; CDR3aa: CSARDGAQVDNEQFF
abundance: few; v_gene: TRBV18; j_gene: TRBJ2-7; d_gene: -; CDR3nt: TGTGCCAGCTCATCTTTGGAGGGAGCCCACGAGCAGTACTTC; CDR3aa: CASSSLEGAHEQYF
abundance: few; v_gene: TRBV10-3; j_gene: TRBJ2-2; d_gene: TRBD2; CDR3nt: TGTGCCATCACCTCAACAGGGAGCGGGGGTCTCGGGGAGCTGTTTTTT; CDR3aa: CAITSTGSGGLGELFF